This TCR beta chain is drawn from a study of T cell clonotyping in hematopoietic cell transplantation. Findings and limits, study-wide: Recipient TCR diversity dropped after transplant; expanded clonotypes rose from day 30 to 180. At the given depth, recipient repertoires were over 95% de novo clonotypes.

The count of this clone is one. No antigen is known for it. Profiling relied on immunoSEQ multiplex PCR, and the TCRdb table lists in-frame clones only, not all of them. The sample lists 11,000 to 15,000 clones, more than 75% occurring once. Trimming left V 3 bases short and J 0 bases short, with 9 bases between. The CDR3 runs 15 residues. Germline assignment: CDR1 SGHRS and CDR2 YFSETQ. The sequences come from PBMCs, collected 100 days after allogeneic stem cell transplant. The V and J genes are TRBV5-1 and TRBJ2-2; perhaps D is TRBD1 or TRBD2 (5 bases each). This sequence was found in a male patient aged 45-59 years who had an allogeneic stem cell transplant from an unrelated donor, so T cells may come from the graft donor. Some clones in this sample may be carry-over from other donors' samples. The CDR3 region is CASSSPGPNTGELFF. In nucleotides, the CDR3 is TGCGCCAGCAGCTCCCCGGGACCGAACACCGGGGAGCTGTTTTTT.